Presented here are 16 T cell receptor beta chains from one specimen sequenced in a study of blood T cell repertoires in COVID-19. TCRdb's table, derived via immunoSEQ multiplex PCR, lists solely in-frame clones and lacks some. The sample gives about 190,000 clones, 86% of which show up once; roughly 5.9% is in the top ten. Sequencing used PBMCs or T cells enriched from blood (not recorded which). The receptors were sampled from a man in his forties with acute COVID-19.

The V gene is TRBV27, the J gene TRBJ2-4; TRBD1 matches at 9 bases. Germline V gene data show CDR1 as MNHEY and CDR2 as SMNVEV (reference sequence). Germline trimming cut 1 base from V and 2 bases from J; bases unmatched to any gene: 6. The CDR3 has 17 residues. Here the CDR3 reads CASSLLGTGSSKNIQYF. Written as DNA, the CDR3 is TGTGCCAGCAGTTTATTGGGGACAGGGTCATCCAAAAACATTCAGTACTTC.

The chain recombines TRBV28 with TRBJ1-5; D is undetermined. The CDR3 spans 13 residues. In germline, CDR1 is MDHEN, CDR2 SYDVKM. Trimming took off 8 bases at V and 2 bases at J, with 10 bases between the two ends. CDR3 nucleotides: TGTGCCAGCCGGAGGAGCGGCAATCAGCCCCAGCATTTT. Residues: CASRRSGNQPQHF.

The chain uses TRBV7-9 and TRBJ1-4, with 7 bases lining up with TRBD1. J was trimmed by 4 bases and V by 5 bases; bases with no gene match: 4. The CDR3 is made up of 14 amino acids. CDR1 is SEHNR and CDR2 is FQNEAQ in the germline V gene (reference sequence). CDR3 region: CASSQQGGNEKLFF. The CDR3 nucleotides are TGTGCCAGCAGCCAGCAGGGGGGTAATGAAAAACTGTTTTTT.

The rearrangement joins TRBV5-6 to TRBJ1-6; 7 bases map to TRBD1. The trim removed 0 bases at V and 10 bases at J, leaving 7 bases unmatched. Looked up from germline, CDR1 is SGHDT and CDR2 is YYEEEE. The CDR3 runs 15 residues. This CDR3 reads CASSLGGGAGSPLHF. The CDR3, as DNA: TGTGCCAGCAGCTTGGGAGGGGGCGCAGGATCACCCCTCCACTTT.

The CDR3 nucleotides read TGTGCCAGCTCACCCTCAGGGGGGATGGTTGCGTACATTCAGTACTTC. Encoded protein: CASSPSGGMVAYIQYF. The J gene is TRBJ2-4, the V gene TRBV18; D perhaps matches TRBD1 (7 bases). The CDR3 consists of 16 residues. Germline values: CDR1 KGHSH, CDR2 LQKENI. V was clipped by 3 bases and J by 8 bases, with 20 bases between them.

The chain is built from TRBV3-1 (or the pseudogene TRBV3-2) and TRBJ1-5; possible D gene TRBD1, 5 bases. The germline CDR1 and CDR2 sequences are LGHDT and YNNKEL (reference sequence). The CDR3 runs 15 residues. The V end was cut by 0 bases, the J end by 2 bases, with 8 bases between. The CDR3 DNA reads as TGTGCCAGCAGCCAAGAAAAGGGGCGCAATCAGCCCCAGCATTTT. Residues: CASSQEKGRNQPQHF.

For the CDR3, the DNA is TGTGCCACCAGCAGAGATCTGTCAGCGGATGGCTACACCTTC. Translating gives CATSRDLSADGYTF. The rearrangement joins TRBV15 to TRBJ1-2; unclear D gene. The CDR3 is 14 amino acids. Trimming shortened V by 0 bases and J by 6 bases, and 11 bases separated the two germline ends. Germline lookup yields CDR1 LNHNV and CDR2 YYDKDF (reference sequence).

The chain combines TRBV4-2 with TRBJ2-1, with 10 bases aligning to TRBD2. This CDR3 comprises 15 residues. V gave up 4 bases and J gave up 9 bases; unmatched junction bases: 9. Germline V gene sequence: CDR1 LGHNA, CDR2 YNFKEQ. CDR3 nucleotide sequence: TGTGCCAGCAGCCTGGACCGAGCGGGAGGGGGTGAGCAGTTCTTC. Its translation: CASSLDRAGGGEQFF.

The CDR3 sequence: CASSVAYRTEQYF. DNA of the CDR3: TGTGCCAGCAGCGTAGCTTACAGAACCGAGCAGTACTTC. The rearrangement uses TRBV9 and TRBJ2-7; no reliable D call. V lost 0 bases and J lost 6, with 10 bases in between. This CDR3 contains 13 residues. CDR1 and CDR2 (germline): SGDLS, YYNGEE.

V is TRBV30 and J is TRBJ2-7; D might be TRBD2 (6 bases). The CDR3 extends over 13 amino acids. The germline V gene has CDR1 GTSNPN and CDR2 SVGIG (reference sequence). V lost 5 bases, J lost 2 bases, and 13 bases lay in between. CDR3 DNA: TGTGCCTGGCTCCGGGACTCCCCCTACGAGCAGTACTTC. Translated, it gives CAWLRDSPYEQYF.

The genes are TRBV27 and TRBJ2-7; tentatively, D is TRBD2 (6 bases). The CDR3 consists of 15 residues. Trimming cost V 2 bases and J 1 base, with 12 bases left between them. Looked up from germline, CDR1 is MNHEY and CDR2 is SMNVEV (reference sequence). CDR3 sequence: CASSLQGLRSYEQYF. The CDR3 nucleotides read TGTGCCAGCAGTTTACAGGGACTGAGATCCTACGAGCAGTACTTC.

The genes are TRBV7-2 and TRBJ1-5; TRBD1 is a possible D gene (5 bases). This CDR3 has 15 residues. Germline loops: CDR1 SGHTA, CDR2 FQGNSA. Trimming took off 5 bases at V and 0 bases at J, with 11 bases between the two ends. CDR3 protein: CASSLSGGSNQPQHF. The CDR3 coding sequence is TGTGCCAGCAGCCTGTCGGGGGGTAGCAATCAGCCCCAGCATTTT.

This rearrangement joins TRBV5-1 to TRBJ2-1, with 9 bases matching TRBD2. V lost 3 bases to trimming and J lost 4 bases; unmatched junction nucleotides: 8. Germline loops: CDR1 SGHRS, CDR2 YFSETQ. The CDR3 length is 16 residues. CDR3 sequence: CASSSSSGTPYNEQFF. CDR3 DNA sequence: TGCGCCAGCAGCTCCTCTAGCGGGACGCCTTACAATGAGCAGTTCTTC.

DNA for the CDR3: TGTGCCAGCAGATTAGCGGGGGCCCCCTACGAGCAGTACTTC. Translation gives CASRLAGAPYEQYF. V usage is TRBV27 and J usage is TRBJ2-7; 9 bases match TRBD2. The CDR3 loop spans 14 amino acids. V was pared by 6 bases and J by 2 bases, with 5 bases of the junction left unmatched. Germline CDR1 MNHEY, CDR2 SMNVEV (reference sequence).

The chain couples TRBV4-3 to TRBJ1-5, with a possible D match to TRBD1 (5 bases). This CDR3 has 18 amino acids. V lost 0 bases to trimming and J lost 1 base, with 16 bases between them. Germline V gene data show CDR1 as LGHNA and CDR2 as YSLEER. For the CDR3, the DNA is TGCGCCAGCAGCCAAGATCCCCAGGGCGCCTCGAGCAATCAGCCCCAGCATTTT. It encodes CASSQDPQGASSNQPQHF.

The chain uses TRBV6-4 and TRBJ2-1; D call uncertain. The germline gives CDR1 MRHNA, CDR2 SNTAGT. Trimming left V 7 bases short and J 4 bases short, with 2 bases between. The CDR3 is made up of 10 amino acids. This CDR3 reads CASTYNEQFF. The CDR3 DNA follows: TGTGCCAGCACGTACAATGAGCAGTTCTTC.